The 9 T cell receptor beta chains listed next were all sequenced from one sample in a study of blood T cell repertoires in COVID-19. Measured with immunoSEQ multiplex PCR; TCRdb has only the in-frame clones, and not every one. This table holds about 250,000 clones, more than 70% found once. The sequenced sample was peripheral blood. These receptors were taken from a man older than 75 with acute or convalescent COVID-19.

The chain has TRBV7-6 and TRBJ2-3; D is unclear. V was pared by 3 bases and J by 4 bases, with 8 bases between. Germline V lookup: CDR1 SGHVS, CDR2 FNYEAQ. This CDR3 has 13 amino acids. The CDR3 DNA reads TGTGCCAGCAGCTTTATATCCGCAGATACGCAGTATTTT. Its protein is CASSFISADTQYF.

This clone was picked up a small number of times. The rearrangement links TRBV21-1 to TRBJ1-5; no DNA check was done on the table's D call, TRBD1. TRBV21-1 is a documented pseudogene. The CDR3 has 18 amino acids. The DNA of the CDR3 is TGTGCCAGCGCACAAATTTACAGACAGGGATCCGGCAATCAGCCCCAGCATTTT. This encodes CASAQIYRQGSGNQPQHF.

The V and J genes are TRBV5-1 and TRBJ1-2; TRBD1 is a possible D gene (6 bases). In germline, CDR1 is SGHRS, CDR2 YFSETQ. The CDR3 loop spans 15 amino acids. The V end lost 4 bases, the J end lost 0 bases, and 13 bases lay between the germline ends. The CDR3 sequence: CASSPDRPANYGYTF. In DNA form, the CDR3 reads TGCGCCAGCAGCCCAGACAGGCCAGCTAACTATGGCTACACCTTC.

The rearrangement links TRBV4-2 to TRBJ2-3, with 7 bases fitting TRBD2. The CDR3 loop spans 17 amino acids. CDR1 is LGHNA and CDR2 is YNFKEQ in the germline V gene. The J segment lost 2 bases and the V segment lost 0 bases, leaving 8 bases of the junction unmatched. CDR3 DNA sequence: TGTGCCAGCAGCCAAGAGGTGTGGCGGGGGTCCACAGATACGCAGTATTTT. Translated, it gives CASSQEVWRGSTDTQYF.

V is TRBV11-2 and J is TRBJ2-1; D is unclear. The V gene lost 4 bases and the J gene lost 5 bases, with 9 bases spanning the gap. This CDR3 has 13 amino acids. Per germline, CDR1 SGHAT and CDR2 FQNNGV. The CDR3 bases are TGTGCCAGCAGCTCGAACAGAGACAATGAGCAGTTCTTC. Its protein is CASSSNRDNEQFF.

The CDR3 DNA reads TGCGCCAGCAGCTTGGAGGCCACAGGGAGGGGTGAGCAGTTCTTC. This sequence encodes CASSLEATGRGEQFF. The chain is built from TRBV5-1 and TRBJ2-1, with a weak D call TRBD2 (7 bases). V gave up 0 bases and J gave up 9 bases, with 16 bases separating them. There are 15 residues in the CDR3. CDR1 is SGHRS and CDR2 is YFSETQ in the germline V gene.

The CDR3 DNA is TGTGCCTGGCCCACTAGCGTGGTGTACGAGCAGTACTTC. Translated: CAWPTSVVYEQYF. This chain joins TRBV30 and TRBJ2-7; 7 nucleotides align to TRBD2. Losses at the gene ends were 5 bases for V and 4 bases for J; bases not matched to a gene: 8. This CDR3 spans 13 amino acids. CDR1 and CDR2 from the germline V gene are GTSNPN and SVGIG (reference sequence).

The count of this clone is one. The chain uses TRBV11-2 and TRBJ1-3, with D perhaps matching TRBD1 (6 bases). This CDR3 is built from 15 residues. V was trimmed by 5 bases and J by 2 bases, leaving 13 bases between them. The germline V gene encodes CDR1 SGHAT and CDR2 FQNNGV. The CDR3 sequence: CASSQLRDTGNTIYF. The CDR3 DNA reads as TGTGCCAGCAGCCAACTCCGGGACACTGGAAACACCATATATTTT.

As to this clone: Other DNA sequences of this sample code for an identical CDR3. This chain links TRBV3-1 (or the pseudogene TRBV3-2) with TRBJ2-7, with D unresolved. V lost 1 base and J lost 1, with 2 bases in between. There are 12 residues in the CDR3. CDR1 is LGHDT and CDR2 is YNNKEL in the germline V gene (reference sequence). CDR3 sequence (DNA): TGTGCCAGCAGCCAAGCTTCCTACGAGCAGTACTTC. Its translation: CASSQASYEQYF.